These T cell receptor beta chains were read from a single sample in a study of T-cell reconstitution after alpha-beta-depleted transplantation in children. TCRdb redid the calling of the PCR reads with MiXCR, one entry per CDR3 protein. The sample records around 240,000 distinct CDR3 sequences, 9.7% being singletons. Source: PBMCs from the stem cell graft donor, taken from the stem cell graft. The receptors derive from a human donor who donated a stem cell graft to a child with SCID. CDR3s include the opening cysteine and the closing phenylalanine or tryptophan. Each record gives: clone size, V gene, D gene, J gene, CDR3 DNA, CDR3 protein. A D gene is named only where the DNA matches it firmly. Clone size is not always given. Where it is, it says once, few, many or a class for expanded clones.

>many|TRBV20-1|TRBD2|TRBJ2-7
TGCAGTGCTAGGCCCCATAGCGGGGGGCGGGACGAGCAGTACTTC
CSARPHSGGRDEQYF
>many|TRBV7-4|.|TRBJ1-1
TGTGCCAGCAGCCTGAGCCCGAAGCTTGCTTTCTTT
CASSLSPKLAFF
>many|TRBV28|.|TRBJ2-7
TGTGCCACCTCGCGGAGGGGTACCCTCTCCTACGAGCAGTACTTC
CATSRRGTLSYEQYF
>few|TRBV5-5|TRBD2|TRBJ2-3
TGTGCCAGCAGCTCAATAGCGGGGGGTGCAGATACGCAGTATTTT
CASSSIAGGADTQYF
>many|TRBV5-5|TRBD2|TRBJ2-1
TGTGCCAGCAGCTCGGGACTAGCGGGGGTGAGCTCCTACAATGAGCAGTTCTTC
CASSSGLAGVSSYNEQFF
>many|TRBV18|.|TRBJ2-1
TGTGCCAGCTCACCCGCCAACCCGAGCTCCTACAATGAGCAGTTCTTC
CASSPANPSSYNEQFF
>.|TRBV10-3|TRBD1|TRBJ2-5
TGTGCCACCCGGGGAGACAGGGGGCTGGAGACCCAGTACTTC
CATRGDRGLETQYF
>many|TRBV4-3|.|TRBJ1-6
TGCGCCAGCAGCCAAGCGGGGAGCGGCGGATTGGAAAATAATTCACCCCTCCACTTT
CASSQAGSGGLENNSPLHF
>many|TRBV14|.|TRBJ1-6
TGTGCCAGCAGCCAAGTCCCCAGAGGCAATTCACCCCTCCACTTT
CASSQVPRGNSPLHF
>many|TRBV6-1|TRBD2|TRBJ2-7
TGTGCCAGCAGTCCTGGTGGGGGGAGGGTCTCCTACGAGCAGTACTTC
CASSPGGGRVSYEQYF
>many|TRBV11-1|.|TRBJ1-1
TGTGCCAGCAGCCTAGGAGCGAGCACTGAAGCTTTCTTT
CASSLGASTEAFF
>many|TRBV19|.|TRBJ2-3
TGTGCCAGTAGTTTGGAGGGTGTCGCAGATACGCAGTATTTT
CASSLEGVADTQYF
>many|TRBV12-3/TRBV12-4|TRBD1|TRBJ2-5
TGTGCCAGCAGTTTAGCGCAGGGGGTTGCAGAGACCCAGTACTTC
CASSLAQGVAETQYF
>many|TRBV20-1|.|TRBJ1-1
TGCAGTGCTAGCGACTTGGGGGACACTGAAGCTTTCTTT
CSASDLGDTEAFF
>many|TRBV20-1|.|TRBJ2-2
TGCAGTGCTAGGGTAGATGACCGGGACGCAAACACCGGGGAGCTGTTTTTT
CSARVDDRDANTGELFF
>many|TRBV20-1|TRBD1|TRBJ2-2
TGCAGTGCTACTCAGGGGGCTCAAGGAACCGGGGAGCTGTTTTTT
CSATQGAQGTGELFF
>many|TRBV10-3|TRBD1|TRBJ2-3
TGTGCCATGTCCGGGACAGGGACTACAGATACGCAGTATTTT
CAMSGTGTTDTQYF
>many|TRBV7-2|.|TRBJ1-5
TGTGCCAGCAGCTGGCTGCCCCAGCATTTT
CASSWLPQHF
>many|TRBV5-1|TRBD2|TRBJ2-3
TGCGCCAGCAGCAAGCTAGCGGGGGGGCAAGATACGCAGTATTTT
CASSKLAGGQDTQYF
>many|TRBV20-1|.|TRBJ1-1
TGCAGTGCTAGGGGAGACACTGAAGCTTTCTTT
CSARGDTEAFF
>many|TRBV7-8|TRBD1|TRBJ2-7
TGTGCCAGCAGCTTAACCCGGGACAGGGGCGCCTACGAGCAGTACTTC
CASSLTRDRGAYEQYF
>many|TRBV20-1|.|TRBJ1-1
TGCAGTGCTAGACCACCCTTCGGGGGCAACACTGAAGCTTTCTTT
CSARPPFGGNTEAFF
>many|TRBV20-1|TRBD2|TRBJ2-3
TGCAGTGCTAGTAGCGGGGACTACACAGATACGCAGTATTTT
CSASSGDYTDTQYF
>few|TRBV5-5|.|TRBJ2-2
TGTGCCAGCAGCTTGTTTTCAGGGCTAACGAACACCGGGGAGCTGTTTTTT
CASSLFSGLTNTGELFF
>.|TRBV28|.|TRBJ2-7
TGTGCCAGCAGTCCCGGCGGGTCGCAGGGTGGCTACGAGCAGTACTTC
CASSPGGSQGGYEQYF
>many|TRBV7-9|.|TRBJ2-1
TGTGCCAGCAGCTTGGGCTTCGGAGTCTACAATGAGCAGTTCTTC
CASSLGFGVYNEQFF
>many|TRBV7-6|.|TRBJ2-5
TGTGCCAGCAGCTTAGACGGGGGGCGGGAGACCCAGTACTTC
CASSLDGGRETQYF
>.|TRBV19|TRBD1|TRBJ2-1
TGTGCCAGTAGTACCCACCTTGGGACAGCCTACAATGAGCAGTTCTTC
CASSTHLGTAYNEQFF
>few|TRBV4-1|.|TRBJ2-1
TGCGCCAGCAGCCAAGAGGGAGGAGGGACAGATAGATACAATGAGCAGTTCTTC
CASSQEGGGTDRYNEQFF